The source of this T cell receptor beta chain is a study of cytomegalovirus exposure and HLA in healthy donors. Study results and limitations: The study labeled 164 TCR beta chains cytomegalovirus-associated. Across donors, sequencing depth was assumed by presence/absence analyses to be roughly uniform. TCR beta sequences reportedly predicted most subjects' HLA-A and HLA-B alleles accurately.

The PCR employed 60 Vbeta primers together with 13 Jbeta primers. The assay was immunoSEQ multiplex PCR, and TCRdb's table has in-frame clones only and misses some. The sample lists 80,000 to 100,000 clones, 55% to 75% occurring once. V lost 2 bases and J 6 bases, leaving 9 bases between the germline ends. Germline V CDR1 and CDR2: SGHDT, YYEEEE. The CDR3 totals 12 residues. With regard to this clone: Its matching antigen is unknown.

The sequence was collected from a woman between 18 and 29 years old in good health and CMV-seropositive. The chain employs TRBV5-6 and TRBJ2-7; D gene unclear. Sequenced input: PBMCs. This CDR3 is CASSFPSSEQYF. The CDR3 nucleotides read TGTGCCAGCAGCTTCCCCTCTAGCGAGCAGTACTTC.